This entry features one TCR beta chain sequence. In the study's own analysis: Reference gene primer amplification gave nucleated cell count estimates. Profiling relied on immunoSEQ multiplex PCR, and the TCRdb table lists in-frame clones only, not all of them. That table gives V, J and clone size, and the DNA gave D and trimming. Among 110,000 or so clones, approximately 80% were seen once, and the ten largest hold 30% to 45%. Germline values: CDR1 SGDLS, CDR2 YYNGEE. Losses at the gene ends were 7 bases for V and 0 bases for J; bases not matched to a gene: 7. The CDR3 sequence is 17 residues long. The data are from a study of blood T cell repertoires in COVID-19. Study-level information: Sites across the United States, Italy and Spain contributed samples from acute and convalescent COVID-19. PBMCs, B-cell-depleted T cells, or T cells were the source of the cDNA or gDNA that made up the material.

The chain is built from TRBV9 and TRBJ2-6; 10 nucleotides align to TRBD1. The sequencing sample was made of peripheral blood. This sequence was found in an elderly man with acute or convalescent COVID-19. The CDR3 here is CASLRGQGISGANVLTF. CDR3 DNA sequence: TGTGCCAGCCTAAGGGGACAGGGGATCTCTGGGGCCAACGTCCTGACTTTC.